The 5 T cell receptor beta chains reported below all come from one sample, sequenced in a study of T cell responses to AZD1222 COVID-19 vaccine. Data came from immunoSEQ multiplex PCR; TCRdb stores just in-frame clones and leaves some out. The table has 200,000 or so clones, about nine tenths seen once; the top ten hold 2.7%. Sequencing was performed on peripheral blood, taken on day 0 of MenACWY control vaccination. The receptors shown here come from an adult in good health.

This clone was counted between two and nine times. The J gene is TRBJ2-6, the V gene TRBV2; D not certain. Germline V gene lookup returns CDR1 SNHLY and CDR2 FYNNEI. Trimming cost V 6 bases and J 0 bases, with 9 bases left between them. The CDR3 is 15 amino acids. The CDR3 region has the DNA TGTGCCAGCAGAGTCAGCCGCTCTGGGGCCAACGTCCTGACTTTC. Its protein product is CASRVSRSGANVLTF.

This CDR3 reads CASSLGTGESPLHF. DNA of the CDR3: TGTGCCAGCAGCCTCGGGACAGGGGAATCACCCCTCCACTTT. The chain combines TRBV7-9 with TRBJ1-6; 10 nucleotides line up with TRBD1. The CDR3 spans 14 residues. Germline loops: CDR1 SEHNR, CDR2 FQNEAQ (reference sequence). J was trimmed by 10 bases and V by 5 bases; bases with no gene match: 5.

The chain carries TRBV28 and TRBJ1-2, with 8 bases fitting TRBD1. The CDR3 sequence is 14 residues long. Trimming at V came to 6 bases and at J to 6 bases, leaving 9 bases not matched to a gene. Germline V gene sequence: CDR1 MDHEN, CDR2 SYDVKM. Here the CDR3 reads CASRTGQASDGYTF. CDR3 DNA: TGTGCCAGCAGAACGGGACAGGCTTCGGATGGCTACACCTTC.

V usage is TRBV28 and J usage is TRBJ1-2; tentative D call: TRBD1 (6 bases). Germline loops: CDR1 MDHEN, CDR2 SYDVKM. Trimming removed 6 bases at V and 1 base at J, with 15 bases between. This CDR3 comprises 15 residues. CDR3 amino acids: CASRSGGAHNYGYTF. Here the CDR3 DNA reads TGTGCCAGCAGGTCGGGGGGGGCCCATAACTATGGCTACACCTTC.

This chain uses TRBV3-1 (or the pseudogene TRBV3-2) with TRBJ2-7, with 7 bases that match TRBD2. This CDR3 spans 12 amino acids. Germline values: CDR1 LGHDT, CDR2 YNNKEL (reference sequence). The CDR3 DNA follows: TGTGCGGATCGTGAGCGGGGAATCGAGCAGTACTTC. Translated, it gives CADRERGIEQYF.